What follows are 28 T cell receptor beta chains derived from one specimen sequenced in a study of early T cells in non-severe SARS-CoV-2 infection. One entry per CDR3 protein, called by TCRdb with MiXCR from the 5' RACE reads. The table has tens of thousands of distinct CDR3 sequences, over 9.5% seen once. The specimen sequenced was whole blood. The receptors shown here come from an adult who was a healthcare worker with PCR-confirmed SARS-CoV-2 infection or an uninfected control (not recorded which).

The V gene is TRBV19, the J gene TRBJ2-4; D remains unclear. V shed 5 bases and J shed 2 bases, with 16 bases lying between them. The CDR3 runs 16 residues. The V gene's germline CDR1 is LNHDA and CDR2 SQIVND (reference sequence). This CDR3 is CASSPPLVGTKNIQYF. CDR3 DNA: TGTGCCAGTAGTCCCCCCCTGGTTGGAACCAAAAACATTCAGTACTTC.

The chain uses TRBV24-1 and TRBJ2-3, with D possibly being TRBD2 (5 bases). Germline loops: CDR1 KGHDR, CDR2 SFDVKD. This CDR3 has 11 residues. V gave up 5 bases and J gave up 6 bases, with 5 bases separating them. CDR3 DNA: TGTGCCACCAGTGTAGCGGATACGCAGTATTTT. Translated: CATSVADTQYF.

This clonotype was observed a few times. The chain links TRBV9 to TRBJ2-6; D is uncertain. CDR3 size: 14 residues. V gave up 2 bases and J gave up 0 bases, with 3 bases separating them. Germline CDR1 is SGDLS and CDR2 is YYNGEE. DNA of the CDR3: TGTGCCAGCAGCGTGAGCTCTGGGGCCAACGTCCTGACTTTC. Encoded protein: CASSVSSGANVLTF.

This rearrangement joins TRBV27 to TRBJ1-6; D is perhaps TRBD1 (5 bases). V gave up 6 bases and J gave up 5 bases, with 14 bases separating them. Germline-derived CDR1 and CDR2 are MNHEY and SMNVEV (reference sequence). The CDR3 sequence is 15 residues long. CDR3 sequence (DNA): TGTGCCAGCAGAAACCAGGGATCGGATAATTCACCCCTCCACTTT. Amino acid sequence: CASRNQGSDNSPLHF.

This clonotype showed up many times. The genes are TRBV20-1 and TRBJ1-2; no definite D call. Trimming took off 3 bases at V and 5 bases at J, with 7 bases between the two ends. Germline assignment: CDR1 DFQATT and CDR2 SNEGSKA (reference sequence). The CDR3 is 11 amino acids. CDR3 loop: CSARSSYGYTF. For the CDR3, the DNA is TGCAGTGCTAGGTCCAGTTATGGCTACACCTTC.

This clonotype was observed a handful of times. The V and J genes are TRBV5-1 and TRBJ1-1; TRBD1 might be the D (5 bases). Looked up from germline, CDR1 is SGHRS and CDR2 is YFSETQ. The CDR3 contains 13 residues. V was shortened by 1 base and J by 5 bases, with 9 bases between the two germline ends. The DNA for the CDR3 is TGCGCCAGCAGCTTGCAAGGGGAGACTGAAGCTTTCTTT. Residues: CASSLQGETEAFF.

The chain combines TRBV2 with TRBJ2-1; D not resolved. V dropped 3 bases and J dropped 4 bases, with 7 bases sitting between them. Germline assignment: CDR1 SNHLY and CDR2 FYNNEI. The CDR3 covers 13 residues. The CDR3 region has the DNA TGTGCCAGCAGTGACCTGCGGTACAATGAGCAGTTCTTC. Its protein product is CASSDLRYNEQFF.

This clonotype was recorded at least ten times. The CDR3 sequence is CASSSKREKETQYF. Written as DNA, the CDR3 is TGTGCCAGCAGCTCCAAACGGGAAAAAGAGACCCAGTACTTC. The chain uses TRBV13 and TRBJ2-5; possible D gene TRBD2, 5 bases. The CDR3 is made up of 14 amino acids. Per germline, CDR1 PRHDT and CDR2 FYEKMQ (reference sequence). V was trimmed by 4 bases and J by 3 bases, leaving 12 bases between them.

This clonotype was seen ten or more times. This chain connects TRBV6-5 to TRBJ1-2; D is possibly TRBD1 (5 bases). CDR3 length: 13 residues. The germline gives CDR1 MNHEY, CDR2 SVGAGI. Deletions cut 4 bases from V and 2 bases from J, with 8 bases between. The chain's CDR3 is CASSSRQNYGYTF. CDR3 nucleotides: TGTGCCAGCAGTTCCCGACAGAACTATGGCTACACCTTC.

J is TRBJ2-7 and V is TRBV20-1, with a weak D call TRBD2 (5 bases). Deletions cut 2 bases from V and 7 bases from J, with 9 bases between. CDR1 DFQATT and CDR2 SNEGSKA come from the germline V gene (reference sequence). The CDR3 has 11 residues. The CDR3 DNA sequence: TGCAGTGCTAGACTAGCTCAAGAGCAGTACTTC. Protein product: CSARLAQEQYF.

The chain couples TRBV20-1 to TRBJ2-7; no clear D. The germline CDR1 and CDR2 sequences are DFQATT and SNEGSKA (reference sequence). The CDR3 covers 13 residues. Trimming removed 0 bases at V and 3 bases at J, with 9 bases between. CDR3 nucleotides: TGCAGTGCTAGAGATCGTTACATCTACGAGCAGTACTTC. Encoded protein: CSARDRYIYEQYF.

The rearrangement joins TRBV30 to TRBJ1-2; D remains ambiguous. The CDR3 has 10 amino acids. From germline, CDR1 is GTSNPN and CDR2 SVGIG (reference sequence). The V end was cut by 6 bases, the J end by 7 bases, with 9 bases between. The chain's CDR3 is CACMNPGYTF. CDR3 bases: TGTGCCTGCATGAATCCTGGCTACACCTTC.

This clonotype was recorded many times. The CDR3 DNA is TGTGCCAGCAGTTTCGGGACAGGGATGAGGGGAGAGACCCAGTACTTC. This codes for CASSFGTGMRGETQYF. The chain recombines TRBV12-3 or TRBV12-4 with TRBJ2-5; 9 bases line up with TRBD1. Losses at the gene ends were 3 bases for V and 4 bases for J; bases not matched to a gene: 9. The CDR3 is 16 residues long.

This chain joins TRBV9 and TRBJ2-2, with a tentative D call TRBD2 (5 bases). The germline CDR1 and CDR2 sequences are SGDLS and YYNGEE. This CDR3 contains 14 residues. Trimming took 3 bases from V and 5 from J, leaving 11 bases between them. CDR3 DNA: TGTGCCAGCAGCGATAGACCGGGGACCGGGGAGCTGTTTTTT. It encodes CASSDRPGTGELFF. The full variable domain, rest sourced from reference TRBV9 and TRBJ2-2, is DSGVTQTPKHLITATGQRVTLRCSPRSGDLSVYWYQQSLDQGLQFLIQYYNGEERAKGNILERFSAQQFPDLHSELNLSSLELGDSALYFCASSDRPGTGELFFGEGSRLTVL.

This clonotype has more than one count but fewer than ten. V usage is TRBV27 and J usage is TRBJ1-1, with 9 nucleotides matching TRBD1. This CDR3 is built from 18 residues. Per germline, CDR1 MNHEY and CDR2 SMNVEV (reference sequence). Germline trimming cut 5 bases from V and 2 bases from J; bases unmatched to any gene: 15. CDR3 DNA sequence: TGTGCCAGCAGTCCGCGACAGGGGGGATCCCGAATCAACACTGAAGCTTTCTTT. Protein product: CASSPRQGGSRINTEAFF.

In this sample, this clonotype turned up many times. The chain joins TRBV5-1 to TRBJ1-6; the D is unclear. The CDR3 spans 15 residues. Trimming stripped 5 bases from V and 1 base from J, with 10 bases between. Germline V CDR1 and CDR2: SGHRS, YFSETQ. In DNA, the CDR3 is TGCGCCAGCAGTTCAGTCCGGTCCTATAATTCACCCCTCCACTTT. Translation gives CASSSVRSYNSPLHF.

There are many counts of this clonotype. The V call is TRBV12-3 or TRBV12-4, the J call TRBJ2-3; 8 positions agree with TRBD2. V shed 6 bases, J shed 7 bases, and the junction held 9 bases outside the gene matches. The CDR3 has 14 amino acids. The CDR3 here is CASSLSGMGNTQYF. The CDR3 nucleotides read TGTGCCAGCAGCCTTAGCGGGATGGGAAATACGCAGTATTTT.

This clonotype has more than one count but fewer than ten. The CDR3 spells CASSPYKRTATNEKLFF. DNA of the CDR3: TGTGCCAGCAGCCCTTACAAAAGGACTGCAACTAATGAAAAACTGTTTTTT. The chain employs TRBV7-2 and TRBJ1-4, with D unclear. The CDR3 is made up of 17 amino acids. Germline CDR1 is SGHTA and CDR2 is FQGNSA. Trimming stripped 5 bases from V and 0 bases from J, with 16 bases between. The complete variable domain, with remaining parts taken from reference TRBV7-2 and TRBJ1-4, reads GAGVSQSPSNKVTEKGKDVELRCDPISGHTALYWYRQSLGQGLEFLIYFQGNSAPDKSGLPSDRFSAERTGGSVSTLTIQRTQQEDSAVYLCASSPYKRTATNEKLFFGSGTQLSVL.

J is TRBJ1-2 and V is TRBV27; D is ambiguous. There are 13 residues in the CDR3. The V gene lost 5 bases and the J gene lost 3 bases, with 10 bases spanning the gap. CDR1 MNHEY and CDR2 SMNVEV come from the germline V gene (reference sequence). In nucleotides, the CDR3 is TGTGCCAGCAGTCCGACCCGTTACTATGGCTACACCTTC. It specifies CASSPTRYYGYTF.

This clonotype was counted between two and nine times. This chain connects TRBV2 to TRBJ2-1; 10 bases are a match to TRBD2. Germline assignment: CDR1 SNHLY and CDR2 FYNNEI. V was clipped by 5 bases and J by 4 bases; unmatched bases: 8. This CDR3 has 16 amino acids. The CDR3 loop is CASSLAGLAEYNEQFF. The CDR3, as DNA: TGTGCCAGCAGTTTAGCTGGACTAGCGGAATACAATGAGCAGTTCTTC.

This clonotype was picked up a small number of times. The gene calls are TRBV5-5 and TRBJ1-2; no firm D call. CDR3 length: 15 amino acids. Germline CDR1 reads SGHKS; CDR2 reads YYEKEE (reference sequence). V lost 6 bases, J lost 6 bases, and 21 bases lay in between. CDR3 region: CASMGKLLSLDGYTF. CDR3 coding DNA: TGTGCCAGCATGGGGAAGTTACTTTCCCTAGATGGCTACACCTTC.

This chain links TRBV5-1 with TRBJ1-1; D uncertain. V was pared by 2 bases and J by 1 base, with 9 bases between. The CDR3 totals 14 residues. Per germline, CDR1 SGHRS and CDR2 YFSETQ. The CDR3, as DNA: TGCGCCAGCAGCTTAGGGAATCCGAACACTGAAGCTTTCTTT. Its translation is CASSLGNPNTEAFF.

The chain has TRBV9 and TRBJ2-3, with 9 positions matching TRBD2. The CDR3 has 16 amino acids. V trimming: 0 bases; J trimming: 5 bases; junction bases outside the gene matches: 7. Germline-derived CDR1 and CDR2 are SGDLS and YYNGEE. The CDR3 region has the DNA TGTGCCAGCAGCGTAGATGTTAGCGGGGGAGAAGATACGCAGTATTTT. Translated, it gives CASSVDVSGGEDTQYF.

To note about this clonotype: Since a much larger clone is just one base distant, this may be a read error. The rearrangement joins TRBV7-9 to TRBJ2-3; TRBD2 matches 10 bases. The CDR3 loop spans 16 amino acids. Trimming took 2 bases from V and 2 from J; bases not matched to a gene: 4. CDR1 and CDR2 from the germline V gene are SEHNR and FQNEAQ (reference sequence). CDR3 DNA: TGTGCCAGCAGCTTACTAGCGGGGGATCACACAGATACGCAGTATTTT. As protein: CASSLLAGDHTDTQYF.

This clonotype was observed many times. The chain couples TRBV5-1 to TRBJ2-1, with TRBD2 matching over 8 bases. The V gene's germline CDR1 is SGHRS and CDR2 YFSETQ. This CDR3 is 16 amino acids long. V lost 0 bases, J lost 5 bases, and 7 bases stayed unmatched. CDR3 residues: CASSLGPGLVNNEQFF. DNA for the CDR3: TGCGCCAGCAGCTTGGGCCCGGGACTAGTGAACAATGAGCAGTTCTTC.

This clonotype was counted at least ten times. CDR3 sequence: CASSRRGTYEQYF. CDR3 DNA sequence: TGTGCCAGCAGCCGGCGGGGGACCTACGAGCAGTACTTC. The chain is built from TRBV7-2 and TRBJ2-7; 7 bases line up with TRBD2. This CDR3 comprises 13 residues. Germline V lookup: CDR1 SGHTA, CDR2 FQGNSA. After removal of 5 bases from V and 2 bases from J, the junction contained 3 bases not matched to a gene.

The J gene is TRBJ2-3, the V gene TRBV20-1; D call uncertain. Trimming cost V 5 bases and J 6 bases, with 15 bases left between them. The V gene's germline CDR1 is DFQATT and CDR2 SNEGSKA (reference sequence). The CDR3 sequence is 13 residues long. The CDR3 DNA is TGCAGTGCTTATAGGACCGGTCAGGATACGCAGTATTTT. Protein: CSAYRTGQDTQYF.

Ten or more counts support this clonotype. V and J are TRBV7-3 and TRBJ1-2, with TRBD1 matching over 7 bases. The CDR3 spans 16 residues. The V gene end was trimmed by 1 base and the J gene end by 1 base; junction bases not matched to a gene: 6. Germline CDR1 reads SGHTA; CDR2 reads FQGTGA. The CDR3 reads CASSLSGTANNYGYTF. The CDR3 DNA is TGTGCCAGCAGCTTAAGTGGGACAGCTAATAACTATGGCTACACCTTC.